Detailed here is one T cell receptor beta chain. The antigen remains undetermined. These data belong to a study of blood T cells in healthy people across ages. The study, taken as a whole, reports: Diversity of TCR beta per million T cells declined in a roughly linear way with age.

Primers used in a second PCR of roughly 6 to 11 cycles were a sample-barcoded 5' primer and a J-beta primer mix. TCRdb reprocessed the 5' RACE reads with MiXCR, giving one entry per CDR3 protein. The data hold about a million distinct CDR3 sequences, with roughly 51% observed a single time. This CDR3 contains 16 residues. V lost 2 bases, J lost 3 bases, and 16 bases lay in between. Sequencing used blood. The chain links TRBV12-3 or TRBV12-4 to TRBJ1-1; D may be TRBD1 (5 bases). The receptor's source is a woman in her sixties or seventies in good health. This CDR3 reads CASSLRGGFSHTEAFF. CDR3 in DNA: TGTGCCAGCAGTTTACGGGGGGGATTTAGTCACACTGAAGCTTTCTTT.